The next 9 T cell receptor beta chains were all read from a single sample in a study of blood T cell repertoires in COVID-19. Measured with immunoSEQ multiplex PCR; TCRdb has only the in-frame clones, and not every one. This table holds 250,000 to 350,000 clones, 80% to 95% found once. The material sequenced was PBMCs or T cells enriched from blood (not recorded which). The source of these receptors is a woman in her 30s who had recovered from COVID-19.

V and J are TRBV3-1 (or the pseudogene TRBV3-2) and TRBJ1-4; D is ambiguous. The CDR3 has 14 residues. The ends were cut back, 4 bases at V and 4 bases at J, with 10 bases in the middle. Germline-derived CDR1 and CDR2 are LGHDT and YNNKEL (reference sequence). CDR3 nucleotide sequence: TGTGCCAGCAGCCCGACGCGCGGTAATGAAAAACTGTTTTTT. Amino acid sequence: CASSPTRGNEKLFF.

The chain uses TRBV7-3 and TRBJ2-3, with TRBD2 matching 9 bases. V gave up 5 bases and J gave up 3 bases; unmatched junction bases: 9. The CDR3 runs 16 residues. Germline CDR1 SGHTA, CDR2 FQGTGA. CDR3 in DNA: TGTGCCAGCAGCCCCTCCTTCAGCGGGAGGACAGATACGCAGTATTTT. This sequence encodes CASSPSFSGRTDTQYF. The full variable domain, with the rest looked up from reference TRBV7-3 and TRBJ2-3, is GAGVSQTPSNKVTEKGKYVELRCDPISGHTALYWYRQSLGQGPEFLIYFQGTGAADDSGLPNDRFFAVRPEGSVSTLKIQRTERGDSAVYLCASSPSFSGRTDTQYFGPGTRLTVL.

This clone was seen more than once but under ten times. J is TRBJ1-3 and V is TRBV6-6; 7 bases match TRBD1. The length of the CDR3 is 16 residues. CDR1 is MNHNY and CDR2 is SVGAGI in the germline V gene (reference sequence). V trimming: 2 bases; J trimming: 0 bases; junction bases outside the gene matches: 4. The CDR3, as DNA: TGTGCCAGCAGTTACCATACAGGGGCCTCTGGAAACACCATATATTTT. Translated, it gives CASSYHTGASGNTIYF.

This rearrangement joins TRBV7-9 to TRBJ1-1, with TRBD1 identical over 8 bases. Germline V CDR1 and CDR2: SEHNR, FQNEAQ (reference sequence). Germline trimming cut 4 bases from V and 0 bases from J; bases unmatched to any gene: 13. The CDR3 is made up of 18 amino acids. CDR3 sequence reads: CASSWSDWDRPMNTEAFF. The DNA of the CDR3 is TGTGCCAGCAGCTGGTCCGACTGGGACAGGCCCATGAACACTGAAGCTTTCTTT.

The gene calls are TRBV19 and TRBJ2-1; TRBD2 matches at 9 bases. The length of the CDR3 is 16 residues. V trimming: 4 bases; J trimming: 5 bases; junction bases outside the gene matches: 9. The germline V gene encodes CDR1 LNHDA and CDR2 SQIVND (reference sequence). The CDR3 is CASSTRLAASHNEQFF. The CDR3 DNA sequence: TGTGCCAGTAGTACCCGACTAGCGGCTAGCCACAATGAGCAGTTCTTC.

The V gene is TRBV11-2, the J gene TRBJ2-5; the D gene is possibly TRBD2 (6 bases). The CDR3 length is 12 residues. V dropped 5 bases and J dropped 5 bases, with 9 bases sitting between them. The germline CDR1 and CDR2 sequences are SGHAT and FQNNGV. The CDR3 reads CASSRREETQYF. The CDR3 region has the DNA TGTGCCAGCAGCCGCCGGGAGGAGACCCAGTACTTC. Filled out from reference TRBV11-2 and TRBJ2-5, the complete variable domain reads EAGVAQSPRYKIIEKRQSVAFWCNPISGHATLYWYQQILGQGPKLLIQFQNNGVVDDSQLPKDRFSAERLKGVDSTLKIQPAKLEDSAVYLCASSRREETQYFGPGTRLLVL.

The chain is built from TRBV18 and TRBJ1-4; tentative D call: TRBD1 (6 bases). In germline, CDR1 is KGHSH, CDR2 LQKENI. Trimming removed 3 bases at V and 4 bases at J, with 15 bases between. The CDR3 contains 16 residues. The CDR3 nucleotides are TGTGCCAGCTCACCCTTGTTGACAGGACATAATGAAAAACTGTTTTTT. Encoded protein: CASSPLLTGHNEKLFF.

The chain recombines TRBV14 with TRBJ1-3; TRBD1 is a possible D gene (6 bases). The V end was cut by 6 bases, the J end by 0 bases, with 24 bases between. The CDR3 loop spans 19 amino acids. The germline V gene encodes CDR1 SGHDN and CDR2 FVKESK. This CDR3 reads CASRPLSPHRDPSGNTIYF. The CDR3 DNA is TGTGCCAGCAGACCCTTGTCGCCCCACAGGGACCCCTCTGGAAACACCATATATTTT. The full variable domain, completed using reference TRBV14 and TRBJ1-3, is EAGVTQFPSHSVIEKGQTVTLRCDPISGHDNLYWYRRVMGKEIKFLLHFVKESKQDESGMPNNRFLAERTGGTYSTLKVQPAELEDSGVYFCASRPLSPHRDPSGNTIYFGEGSWLTVV.

CDR3 coding DNA: TGCAGTGCTAGTATAAGGAGGGAGGGGAATGAGCAGTTCTTC. It specifies CSASIRREGNEQFF. The chain carries TRBV20-1 and TRBJ2-1, with 7 bases that match TRBD2. V lost 3 bases and J lost 7; bases outside the gene matches: 9. The germline CDR1 and CDR2 sequences are DFQATT and SNEGSKA (reference sequence). The CDR3 is 14 amino acids.